The T cell receptor (beta chain) described here comes from a study of blood T cell repertoires in COVID-19. With V trimmed by 6 bases and J by 7 bases, 8 bases remained unmatched. The CDR3 is made up of 15 amino acids. Germline loops: CDR1 LGHNA, CDR2 YNFKEQ. The protocol was immunoSEQ multiplex PCR, while the TCRdb copy is restricted to in-frame clones and leaves out a portion. The data hold about 200,000 clones, with 70% to 85% observed a single time. Input material: peripheral blood. V gene TRBV4-2 combines with J gene TRBJ2-1, with 11 bases identical to TRBD2. The receptor was isolated from a middle-aged man who had recovered from COVID-19. This CDR3 is CASRGSGRAGNEQFF. CDR3 nucleotides: TGTGCCAGCAGAGGTAGCGGGAGGGCTGGAAATGAGCAGTTCTTC.